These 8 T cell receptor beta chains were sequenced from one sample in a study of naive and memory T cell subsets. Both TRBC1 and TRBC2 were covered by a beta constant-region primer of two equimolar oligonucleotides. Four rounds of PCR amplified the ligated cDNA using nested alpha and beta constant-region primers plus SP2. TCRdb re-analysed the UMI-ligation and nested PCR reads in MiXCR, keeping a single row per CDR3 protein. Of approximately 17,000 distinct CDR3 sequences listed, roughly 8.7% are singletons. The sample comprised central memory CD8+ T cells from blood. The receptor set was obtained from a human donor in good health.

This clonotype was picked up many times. The CDR3 DNA follows: TGTGCCAGCAGCCAAGACGGTGGGGGTACAGGGCGCGACGAGCAGTACTTC. Encoded protein: CASSQDGGGTGRDEQYF. The gene calls are TRBV4-2 and TRBJ2-7, with D perhaps TRBD1 (6 bases). The CDR3 totals 17 residues. The V and J ends lost 0 bases and 5 bases respectively, with 20 bases between them. Germline V lookup: CDR1 LGHNA, CDR2 YNFKEQ.

CDR3 in amino acids: CSARNPGQGAGEQYF. CDR3 DNA: TGCAGTGCGAGGAATCCGGGACAGGGGGCGGGAGAGCAGTACTTC. V gene TRBV20-1 combines with J gene TRBJ2-7; 12 bases fit TRBD1. Germline loops: CDR1 DFQATT, CDR2 SNEGSKA (reference sequence). The CDR3 runs to 15 residues. Trimming removed 6 bases from V and 7 bases from J; junction bases left unmatched: 13.

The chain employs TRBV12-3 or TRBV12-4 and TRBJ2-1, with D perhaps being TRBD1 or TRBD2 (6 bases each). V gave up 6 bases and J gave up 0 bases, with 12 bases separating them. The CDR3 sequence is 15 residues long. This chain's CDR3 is CASSLRGRSYNEQFF. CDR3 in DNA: TGTGCCAGCAGCTTACGGGGGCGCTCCTACAATGAGCAGTTCTTC.

The DNA of the CDR3 is TGTGCCAGCAGCTTAGGGCAGGCGCTAAATCAGCCCCAGCATTTT. Translation gives CASSLGQALNQPQHF. V is TRBV7-9 and J is TRBJ1-5; no clear D. The CDR3 is 15 amino acids. Germline V gene sequence: CDR1 SEHNR, CDR2 FQNEAQ (reference sequence). The V and J ends lost 1 base and 4 bases respectively, with 11 bases between them. Full variable domain (rest looked up from reference TRBV7-9 and TRBJ1-5): DTGVSQNPRHKITKRGQNVTFRCDPISEHNRLYWYRQTLGQGPEFLTYFQNEAQLEKSRLLSDRFSAERPKGSFSTLEIQRTEQGDSAMYLCASSLGQALNQPQHFGDGTRLSIL.

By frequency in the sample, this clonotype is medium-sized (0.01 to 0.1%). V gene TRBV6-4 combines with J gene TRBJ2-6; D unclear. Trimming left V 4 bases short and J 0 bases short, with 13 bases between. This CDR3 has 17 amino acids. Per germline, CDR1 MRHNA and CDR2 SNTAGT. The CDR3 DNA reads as TGTGCCAGCAGTGTAGAGTTCTCTAGCTCTGGGGCCAACGTCCTGACTTTC. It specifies CASSVEFSSSGANVLTF.

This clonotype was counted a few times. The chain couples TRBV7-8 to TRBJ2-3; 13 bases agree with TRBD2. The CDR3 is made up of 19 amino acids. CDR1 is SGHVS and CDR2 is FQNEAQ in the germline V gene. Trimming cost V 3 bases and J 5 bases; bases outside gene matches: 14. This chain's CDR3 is CASSFPPAGTSGTRDTQYF. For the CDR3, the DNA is TGTGCCAGCAGCTTCCCGCCGGCCGGGACTAGCGGGACTAGAGATACGCAGTATTTT.

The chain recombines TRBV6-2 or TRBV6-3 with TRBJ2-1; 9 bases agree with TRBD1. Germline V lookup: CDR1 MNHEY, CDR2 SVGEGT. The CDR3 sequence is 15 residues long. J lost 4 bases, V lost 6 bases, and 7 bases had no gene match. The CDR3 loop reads CASSPGQGEYNEQFF. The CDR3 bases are TGTGCCAGCAGCCCGGGACAGGGAGAGTACAATGAGCAGTTCTTC.

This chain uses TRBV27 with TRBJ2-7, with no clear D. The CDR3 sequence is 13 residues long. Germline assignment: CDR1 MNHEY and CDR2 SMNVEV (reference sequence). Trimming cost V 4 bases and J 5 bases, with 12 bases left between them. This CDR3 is CASSSDVQNEQYF. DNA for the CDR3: TGTGCCAGCAGTTCTGATGTCCAAAACGAGCAGTACTTC.